One TCR beta chain is described in this entry. Only in-frame clones appear in the TCRdb table, and some are missing; sequencing was by immunoSEQ multiplex PCR. Of over 400,000 clones listed, 70% to 85% are singletons. The data are from a study of shared clonotypes between healthy human individuals. The germline CDR1 and CDR2 sequences are SGHVS and FQNEAQ. V gave up 5 bases and J gave up 5 bases, with 24 bases separating them. This CDR3 has 17 residues. The gene calls are TRBV7-8 and TRBJ2-5; D perhaps matches TRBD2 (6 bases). This clonotype was obtained from a woman aged 35 to 49 in good health. Some clones in this sample may be carry-over from other donors' samples. Sequenced: PBMCs. This CDR3 reads CASSQQFAGSSEETQYF. The CDR3 bases are TGTGCCAGCAGCCAACAATTTGCCGGGAGCAGTGAGGAGACCCAGTACTTC.